A selection of T cell receptor beta chains follows, all from one sample in a study of blood T cell repertoires in COVID-19. The table came from immunoSEQ multiplex PCR; TCRdb's copy has only in-frame clones and leaves some out. This sample carries some 180,000 clones, about three quarters of them seen once, and the ten largest clones take 2.5% to 3%. The source material was peripheral blood. The receptors originated from a woman older than 75 with active or convalescent COVID-19. Both conserved end residues are part of each CDR3. The D gene is left open where the match is weak. Some rows mark clone size as missing; the rest say once, few, many or name a class of expanded clone.

TRBJ1-3	once	.	TRBV3-1/TRBV3-2	TGTGCCAGCAGCCAAGTCCCGCCAGGCATCTCTGGAAACACCATATATTTT	CASSQVPPGISGNTIYF
TRBJ1-1	once	TRBD1	TRBV5-8	TGTGCCAGCAGGGGGGACAGGACGATCACTGAAGCTTTCTTT	CASRGDRTITEAFF
TRBJ2-3	.	TRBD2	TRBV4-1	TGCGCCAGCAGCCAAGATTCTAGCGGGGGCTCCGATCTTAGCACAGATACGCAGTATTTT	CASSQDSSGGSDLSTDTQYF
TRBJ2-7	.	.	TRBV12-3/TRBV12-4	TGTGCCAGCAGTCCACCCGGGGCCTACGAGCAGTACTTC	CASSPPGAYEQYF
TRBJ2-7	.	TRBD1	TRBV5-1	TGCGCCAGCAGCTTGGAGGGACAGGGGTTCCACGAGCAGTACTTC	CASSLEGQGFHEQYF
TRBJ1-1	.	.	TRBV5-1	TGCGCCAGCAGCCACGCGGGCGAATCGCCTTTCTTT	CASSHAGESPFF
TRBJ2-1	.	TRBD1	TRBV24-1	TGTGCCACCAGTGATCCGGGACAGGGGCCTAATGAGCAGTTCTTC	CATSDPGQGPNEQFF
TRBJ2-3	.	TRBD2	TRBV6-4	TGTGCCAGCAGGAGCGGGGGGGACACAGATACGCAGTATTTT	CASRSGGDTDTQYF
TRBJ1-5	.	.	TRBV5-6	TGTGCCAGCAGACTAGGACTGCCCCTTAATCAGCCCCAGCATTTT	CASRLGLPLNQPQHF
TRBJ2-1	few	.	TRBV5-4	TGTGCCAGCAGCTTGGCCAACGGGGGGCTAAACAATGAGCAGTTCTTC	CASSLANGGLNNEQFF
TRBJ2-2	.	.	TRBV19	TGTGCCAGTAGGATCACAGGAAACACCGGGGAGCTGTTTTTT	CASRITGNTGELFF
TRBJ2-1	.	.	TRBV7-2	TGTGCCAGCAGCTTATCATCCGGGGTCTCCTACAATGAGCAGTTCTTC	CASSLSSGVSYNEQFF
TRBJ1-2	.	TRBD1	TRBV28	TGTGCCAGCAGTTTAGTGGGGGCAGGGGGGAGCTATGGCTACACCTTC	CASSLVGAGGSYGYTF
TRBJ2-1	once	TRBD2	TRBV5-1	TGCGCCAGCAGCGAGCGGGGGGGTAATGAGCAGTTCTTC	CASSERGGNEQFF
TRBJ1-2	.	TRBD1	TRBV10-3	TGTGCCATCAGTGAACCGACAGGGATTAGTCACTATGGCTACACCTTC	CAISEPTGISHYGYTF
TRBJ1-2	.	.	TRBV28	TGTGCCAGCAAACAGGGCGCTAACTATGGCTACACCTTC	CASKQGANYGYTF
TRBJ2-2	.	.	TRBV3-1/TRBV3-2	TGTGCCAGCAGCCCCCTGGCGGGGAACACCGGGGAGCTGTTTTTT	CASSPLAGNTGELFF
TRBJ2-2	.	.	TRBV12-5	TGTGCTAGTGGCGTAGATACCGGGGAGCTGTTTTTT	CASGVDTGELFF
TRBJ2-1	.	TRBD2	TRBV7-8	TGTGCCAGCAGCTTACTTGGGGCTAGCGGGGGGGGCAATGAGCAGTTCTTC	CASSLLGASGGGNEQFF
TRBJ2-1	.	.	TRBV5-1	TGCGCCAGCAGTCTCCGGGGTTCCTACAATGAGCAGTTCTTC	CASSLRGSYNEQFF
TRBJ2-2	.	TRBD2	TRBV6-2/TRBV6-3	TGTGCCAGCAGTCACCCGGGACTAGCGGGGGGCCCCGGGGAGCTGTTTTTT	CASSHPGLAGGPGELFF
TRBJ1-5	.	TRBD1	TRBV24-1	TGTGCCACCACAGGGGGAGGCAATCAGCCCCAGCATTTT	CATTGGGNQPQHF
TRBJ2-3	.	.	TRBV11-3	TGTGCCAGCAGCTTAGCCGGGCGGGGGCAAGTTTTT	CASSLAGRGQVF
TRBJ2-1	.	TRBD1	TRBV5-4	TGTGCCAGCAGTGCTGGGACAGGGAATGAGCAGTTCTTC	CASSAGTGNEQFF
TRBJ1-1	.	.	TRBV30	TGTGCCTGGAGTGTTACACTAGGCACTGAAGCTTTCTTT	CAWSVTLGTEAFF
TRBJ1-2	.	TRBD1	TRBV11-3	TGTGCCAGCAGCCAAAGCGGGACAGGGACCGCCCCCTATGGCTACACCTTC	CASSQSGTGTAPYGYTF
TRBJ1-4	.	.	TRBV28	TGTGCCAGCACCTCCCAGGCAGGGGTTTTTGAAAAACTGTTTTTT	CASTSQAGVFEKLFF
TRBJ2-3	few	.	TRBV5-1	TGCGCCAGCAGCCCCGGAGTAGTCACAGATACGCAGTATTTT	CASSPGVVTDTQYF
TRBJ2-2	.	.	TRBV3-1/TRBV3-2	TGTGCCAGCAGCCATTCGCGGGTCTTTGACACCGGGGAGCTGTTTTTT	CASSHSRVFDTGELFF
TRBJ1-2	once	TRBD1	TRBV5-1	TGCGCCAGCAGCCCGACAGGGGTGAATGGCTACACCTTC	CASSPTGVNGYTF
TRBJ2-3	.	.	TRBV9	TGTGCCAGCAGCGTAGCTGATAGGACTTCCGCCCGTGGTACGCAGTATTTT	CASSVADRTSARGTQYF
TRBJ1-6	.	TRBD1	TRBV18	TGTGCCAGCTCACCGGACAGGGGTACTTTCTCCTATAATTCACCCCTCCACTTT	CASSPDRGTFSYNSPLHF
TRBJ2-7	.	TRBD1	TRBV10-3	TGTGCCATCAGTGGACAGGGCTACGAGCAGTACTTC	CAISGQGYEQYF
TRBJ2-7	.	TRBD1	TRBV7-9	TGTGCCAGCAGCCGGGACAGAAATAATATCGAGCAGTACTTC	CASSRDRNNIEQYF
TRBJ2-5	.	TRBD2	TRBV10-3	TGTGCCATCAGTAGCGGGGGGGCGCAAGAGACCCAGTACTTC	CAISSGGAQETQYF
TRBJ1-5	.	.	TRBV6-5	TGTGCCAGCAGTTACGGCCCCGGGGGCAATCAGCCCCAGCATTTT	CASSYGPGGNQPQHF
TRBJ2-5	.	TRBD1	TRBV2	TGTGCCAGCGCGAAGCGGACAGGGGGCATCGAGACCCAGTACTTC	CASAKRTGGIETQYF